The entry below gives a single T cell receptor beta chain sequence along with its context. Antigen: not known. This sample was taken from a study of T cell responses to AZD1222 COVID-19 vaccine. Study-wide findings and caveats: Across spike, vaccine-associated CD4 TCRs were found, dominant at 160-218 and 743-854. Clonal diversity may have been underestimated, and the donors were mostly white British, with more females than males. Compared with day 0, the breadth and depth of the Spike-specific TCR repertoire rose significantly after two doses of AZD1222. A reported finding is that nearly half of spike-specific TCRs target unmutated variant regions.

Assay used: immunoSEQ multiplex PCR; TCRdb lists only in-frame clones, some missing. The table has 100,000 to 150,000 clones, 85% to 90% seen once. This CDR3 region has 14 residues. Deletions cut 1 base from V and 2 bases from J, with 8 bases between. CDR1 is SGHAT, CDR2 FQDESV, per germline (reference sequence). The V call is TRBV11-1, the J call TRBJ1-2; D call uncertain. This receptor was obtained from an adult in good health. Sample: peripheral blood, taken on day 0 of MenACWY control vaccination. This CDR3 reads CASSLDAENYGYTF. CDR3 DNA sequence: TGTGCCAGCAGCTTAGATGCAGAGAACTATGGCTACACCTTC.